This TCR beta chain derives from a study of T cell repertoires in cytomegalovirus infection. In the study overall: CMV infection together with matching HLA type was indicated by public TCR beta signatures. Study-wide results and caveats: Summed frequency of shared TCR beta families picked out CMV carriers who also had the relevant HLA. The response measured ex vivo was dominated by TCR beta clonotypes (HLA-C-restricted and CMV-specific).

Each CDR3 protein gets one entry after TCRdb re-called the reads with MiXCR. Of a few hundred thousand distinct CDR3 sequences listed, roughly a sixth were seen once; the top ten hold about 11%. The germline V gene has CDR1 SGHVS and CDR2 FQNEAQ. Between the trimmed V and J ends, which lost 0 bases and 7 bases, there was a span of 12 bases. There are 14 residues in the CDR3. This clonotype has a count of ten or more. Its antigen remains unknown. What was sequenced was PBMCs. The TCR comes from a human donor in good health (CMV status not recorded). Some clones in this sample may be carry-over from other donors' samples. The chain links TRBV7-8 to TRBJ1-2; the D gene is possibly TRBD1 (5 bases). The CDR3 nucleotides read TGTGCCAGCAGCTTAGCTTTATTTGGGGGTGGCTACACCTTC. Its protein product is CASSLALFGGGYTF. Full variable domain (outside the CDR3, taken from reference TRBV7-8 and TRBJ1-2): GAGVSQSPRYKVAKRGQDVALRCDPISGHVSLFWYQQALGQGPEFLTYFQNEAQLDKSGLPSDRFFAERPEGSVSTLKIQRTQQEDSAVYLCASSLALFGGGYTFGSGTRLTVV.